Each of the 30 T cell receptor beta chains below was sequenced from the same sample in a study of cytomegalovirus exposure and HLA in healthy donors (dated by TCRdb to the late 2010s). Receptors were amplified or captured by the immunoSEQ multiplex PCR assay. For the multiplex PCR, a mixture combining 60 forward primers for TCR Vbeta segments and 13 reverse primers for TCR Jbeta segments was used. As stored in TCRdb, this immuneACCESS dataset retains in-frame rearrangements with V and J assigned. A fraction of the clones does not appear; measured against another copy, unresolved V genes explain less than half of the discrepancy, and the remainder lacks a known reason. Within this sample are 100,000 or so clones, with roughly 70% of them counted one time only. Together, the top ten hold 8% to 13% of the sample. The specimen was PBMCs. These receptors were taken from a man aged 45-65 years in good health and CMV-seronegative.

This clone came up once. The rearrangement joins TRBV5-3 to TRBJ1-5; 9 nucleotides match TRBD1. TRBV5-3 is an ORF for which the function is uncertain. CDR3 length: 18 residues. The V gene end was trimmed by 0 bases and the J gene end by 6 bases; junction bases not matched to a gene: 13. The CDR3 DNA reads TGTGCCAGAAGCTTGGAAGGGACAGGGAGGGGTAAGGGTCAGCCCCAGCATTTT. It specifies CARSLEGTGRGKGQPQHF.

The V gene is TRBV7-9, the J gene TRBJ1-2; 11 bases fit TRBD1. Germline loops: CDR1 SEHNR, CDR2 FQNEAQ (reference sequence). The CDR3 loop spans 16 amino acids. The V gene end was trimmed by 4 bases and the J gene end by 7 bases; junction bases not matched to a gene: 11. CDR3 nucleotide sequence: TGTGCCAGCAGCTCGCCCAATGGAGGGACAGGGGGTGGCTACACCTTC. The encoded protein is CASSSPNGGTGGGYTF.

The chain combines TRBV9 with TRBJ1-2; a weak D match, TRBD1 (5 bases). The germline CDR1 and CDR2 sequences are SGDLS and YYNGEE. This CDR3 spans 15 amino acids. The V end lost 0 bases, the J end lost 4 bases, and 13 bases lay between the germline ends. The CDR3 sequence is CASSVDDGGSYGYTF. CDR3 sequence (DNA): TGTGCCAGCAGCGTAGATGACGGGGGATCCTATGGCTACACCTTC.

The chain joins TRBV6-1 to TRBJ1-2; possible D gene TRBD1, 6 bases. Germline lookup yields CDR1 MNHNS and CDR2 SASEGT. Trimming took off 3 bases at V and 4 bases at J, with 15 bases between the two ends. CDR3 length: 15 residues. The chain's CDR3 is CASSEKIGQPYGYTF. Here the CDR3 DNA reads TGTGCCAGCAGTGAGAAGATAGGACAGCCCTATGGCTACACCTTC.

CDR3 bases: TGTGCCAGCAGCTTGGCGGCGGCCCTTGACCCACCCCTCCACTTT. This codes for CASSLAAALDPPLHF. The V call is TRBV5-5, the J call TRBJ1-6; D is ambiguous. This CDR3 is 15 amino acids long. Trimming took off 0 bases at V and 11 bases at J, with 15 bases between the two ends. CDR1 SGHKS and CDR2 YYEKEE come from the germline V gene (reference sequence).

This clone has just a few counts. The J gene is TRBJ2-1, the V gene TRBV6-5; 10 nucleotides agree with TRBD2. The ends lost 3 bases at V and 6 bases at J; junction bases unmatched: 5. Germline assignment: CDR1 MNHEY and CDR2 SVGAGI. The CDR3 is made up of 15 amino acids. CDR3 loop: CASSYSAGGPNEQFF. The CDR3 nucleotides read TGTGCCAGCAGTTATTCAGCGGGAGGGCCCAATGAGCAGTTCTTC.

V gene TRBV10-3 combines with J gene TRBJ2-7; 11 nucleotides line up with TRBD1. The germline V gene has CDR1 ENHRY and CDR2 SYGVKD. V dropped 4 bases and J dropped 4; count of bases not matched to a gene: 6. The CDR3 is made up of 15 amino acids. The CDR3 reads CAISGRTGGIYEQYF. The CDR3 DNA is TGTGCCATCAGTGGGAGGACAGGGGGCATTTACGAGCAGTACTTC.

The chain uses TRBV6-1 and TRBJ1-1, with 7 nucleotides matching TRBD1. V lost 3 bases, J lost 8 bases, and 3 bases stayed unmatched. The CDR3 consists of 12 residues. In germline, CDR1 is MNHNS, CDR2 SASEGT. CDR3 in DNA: TGTGCCAGCAGTGACCCGGGACAGGAAGCTTTCTTT. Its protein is CASSDPGQEAFF.

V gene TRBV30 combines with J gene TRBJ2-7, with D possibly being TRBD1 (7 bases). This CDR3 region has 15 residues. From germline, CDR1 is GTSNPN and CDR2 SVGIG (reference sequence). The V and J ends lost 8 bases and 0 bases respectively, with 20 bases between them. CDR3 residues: CARGIPGQSSYEQYF. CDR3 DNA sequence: TGTGCCCGGGGGATTCCGGGACAGAGCTCCTACGAGCAGTACTTC.

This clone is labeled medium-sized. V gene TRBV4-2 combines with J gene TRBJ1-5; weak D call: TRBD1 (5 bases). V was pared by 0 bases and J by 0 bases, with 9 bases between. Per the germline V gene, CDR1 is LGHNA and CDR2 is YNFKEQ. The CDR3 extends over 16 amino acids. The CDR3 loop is CASSQEVGDSNQPQHF. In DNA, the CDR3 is TGTGCCAGCAGCCAAGAAGTAGGGGATAGCAATCAGCCCCAGCATTTT.

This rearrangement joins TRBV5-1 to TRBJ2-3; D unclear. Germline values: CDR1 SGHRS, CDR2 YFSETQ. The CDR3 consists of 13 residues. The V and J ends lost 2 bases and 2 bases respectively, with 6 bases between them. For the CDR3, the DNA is TGCGCCAGCAGCTTCTTCCCCACAGATACGCAGTATTTT. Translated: CASSFFPTDTQYF.

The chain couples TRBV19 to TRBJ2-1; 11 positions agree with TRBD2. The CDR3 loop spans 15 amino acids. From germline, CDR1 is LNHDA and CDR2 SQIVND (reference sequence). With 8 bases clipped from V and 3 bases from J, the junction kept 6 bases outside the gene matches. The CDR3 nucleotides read TGTGCCAGTCAACTTAGCGGGGGGGTCTACAATGAGCAGTTCTTC. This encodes CASQLSGGVYNEQFF.

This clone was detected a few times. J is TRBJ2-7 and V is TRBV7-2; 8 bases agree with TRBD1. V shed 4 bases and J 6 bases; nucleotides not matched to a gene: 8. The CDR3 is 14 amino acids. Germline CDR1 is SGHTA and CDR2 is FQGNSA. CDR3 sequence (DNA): TGTGCCAGCAGCTCTAGACAGGGGCCGAGCGAGCAGTACTTC. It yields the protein CASSSRQGPSEQYF.

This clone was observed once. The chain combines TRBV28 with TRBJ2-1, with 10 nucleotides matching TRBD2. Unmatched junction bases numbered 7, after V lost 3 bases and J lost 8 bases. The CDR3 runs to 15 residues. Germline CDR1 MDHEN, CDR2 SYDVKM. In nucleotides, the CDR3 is TGTGCCAGCAGTTTTTCTAGCGGGGGTGGGCATGAGCAGTTCTTC. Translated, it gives CASSFSSGGGHEQFF. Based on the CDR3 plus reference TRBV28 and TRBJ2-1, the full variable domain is DVKVTQSSRYLVKRTGEKVFLECVQDMDHENMFWYRQDPGLGLRLIYFSYDVKMKEKGDIPEGYSVSREKKERFSLILESASTNQTSMYLCASSFSSGGGHEQFFGPGTRLTVL.

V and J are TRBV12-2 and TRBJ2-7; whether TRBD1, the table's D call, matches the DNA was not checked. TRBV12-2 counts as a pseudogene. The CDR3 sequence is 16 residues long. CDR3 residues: CASRSKAGRGYVFQYF. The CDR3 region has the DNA TGTGCAAGTCGCTCTAAGGCGGGCAGGGGCTATGTTTTTCAGTACTTC.

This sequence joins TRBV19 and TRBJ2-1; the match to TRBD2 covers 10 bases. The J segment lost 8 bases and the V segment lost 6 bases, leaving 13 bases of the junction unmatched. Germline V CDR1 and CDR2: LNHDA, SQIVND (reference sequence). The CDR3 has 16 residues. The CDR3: CASSRQRAGGQDEQFF. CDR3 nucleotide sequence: TGTGCCAGTAGCCGTCAGAGAGCGGGAGGGCAAGATGAGCAGTTCTTC.

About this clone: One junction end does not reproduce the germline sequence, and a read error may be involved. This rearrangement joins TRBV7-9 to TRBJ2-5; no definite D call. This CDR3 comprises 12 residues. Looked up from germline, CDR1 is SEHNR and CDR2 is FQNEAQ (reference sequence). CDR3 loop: CSSSLSVETQYF. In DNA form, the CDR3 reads TGTTCCAGCAGCTTATCGGTGGAGACCCAGTACTTC.

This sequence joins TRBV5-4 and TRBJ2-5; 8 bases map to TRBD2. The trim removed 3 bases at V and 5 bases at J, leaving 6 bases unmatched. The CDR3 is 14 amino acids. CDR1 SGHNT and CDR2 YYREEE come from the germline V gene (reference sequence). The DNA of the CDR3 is TGTGCCAGCAGCTCCGCGAGCGGGGGCGAGACCCAGTACTTC. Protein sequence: CASSSASGGETQYF. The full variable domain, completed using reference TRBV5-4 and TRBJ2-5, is ETGVTQSPTHLIKTRGQQVTLRCSSQSGHNTVSWYQQALGQGPQFIFQYYREEENGRGNFPPRFSGLQFPNYSSELNVNALELDDSALYLCASSSASGGETQYFGPGTRLLVL.

The CDR3 sequence is CASSPGYRAANEKLFF. The CDR3 region has the DNA TGTGCCAGCAGCCCGGGATACCGGGCCGCCAATGAAAAACTGTTTTTT. The gene calls are TRBV9 and TRBJ1-4; D unresolved. The CDR3 extends over 16 amino acids. In germline, CDR1 is SGDLS, CDR2 YYNGEE. V was shortened by 4 bases and J by 5 bases, with 18 bases between the two germline ends. The full variable domain, rest sourced from reference TRBV9 and TRBJ1-4, is DSGVTQTPKHLITATGQRVTLRCSPRSGDLSVYWYQQSLDQGLQFLIQYYNGEERAKGNILERFSAQQFPDLHSELNLSSLELGDSALYFCASSPGYRAANEKLFFGSGTQLSVL.

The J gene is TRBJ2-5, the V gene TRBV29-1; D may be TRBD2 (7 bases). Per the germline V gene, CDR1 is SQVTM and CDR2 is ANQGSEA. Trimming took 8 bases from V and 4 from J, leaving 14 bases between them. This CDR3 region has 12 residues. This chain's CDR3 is CSIPGGLETQYF. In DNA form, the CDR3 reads TGCAGCATTCCGGGGGGCCTAGAGACCCAGTACTTC.

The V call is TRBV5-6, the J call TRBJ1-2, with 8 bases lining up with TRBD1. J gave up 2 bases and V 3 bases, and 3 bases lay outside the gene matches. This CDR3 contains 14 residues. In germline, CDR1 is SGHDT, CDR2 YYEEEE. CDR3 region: CASSSRTGNYGYTF. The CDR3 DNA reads TGTGCCAGCAGCTCACGGACAGGGAACTATGGCTACACCTTC.

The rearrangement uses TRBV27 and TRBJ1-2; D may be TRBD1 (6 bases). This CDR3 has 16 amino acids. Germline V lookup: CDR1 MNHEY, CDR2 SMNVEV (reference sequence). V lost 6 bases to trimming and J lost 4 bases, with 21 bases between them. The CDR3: CASRGGSGRGPYGYTF. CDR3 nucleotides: TGTGCCAGCAGGGGAGGGTCAGGCCGGGGGCCCTATGGCTACACCTTC.

The CDR3 sequence: CASSMRAKETQYF. DNA of the CDR3: TGTGCCAGTAGTATGCGGGCTAAAGAGACCCAGTACTTC. The V and J genes are TRBV19 and TRBJ2-5; D might be TRBD2 (5 bases). There are 13 residues in the CDR3. V lost 3 bases and J lost 3, with 8 bases in between. Germline V gene sequence: CDR1 LNHDA, CDR2 SQIVND (reference sequence).

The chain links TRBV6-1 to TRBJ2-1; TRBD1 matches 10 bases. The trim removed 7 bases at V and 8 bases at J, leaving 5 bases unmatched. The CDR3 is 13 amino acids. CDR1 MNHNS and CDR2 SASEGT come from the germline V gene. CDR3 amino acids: CASTATGGHEQFF. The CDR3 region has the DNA TGTGCCAGCACCGCGACAGGGGGCCATGAGCAGTTCTTC.

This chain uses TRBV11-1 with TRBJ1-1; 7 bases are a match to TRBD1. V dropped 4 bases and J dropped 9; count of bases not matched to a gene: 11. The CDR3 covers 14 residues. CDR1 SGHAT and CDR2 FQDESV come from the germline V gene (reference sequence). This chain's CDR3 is CASSSLDRDGKAFF. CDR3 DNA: TGTGCCAGCAGCTCCCTCGACAGGGACGGTAAAGCTTTCTTT.

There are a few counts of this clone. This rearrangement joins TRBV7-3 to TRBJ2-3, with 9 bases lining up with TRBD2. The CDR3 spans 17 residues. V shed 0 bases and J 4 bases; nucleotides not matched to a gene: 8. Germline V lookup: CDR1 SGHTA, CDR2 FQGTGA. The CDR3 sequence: CASSLTASGDGPDTQYF. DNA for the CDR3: TGTGCCAGCAGCTTAACGGCTAGCGGGGATGGCCCAGATACGCAGTATTTT.

The CDR3 bases are TGCGCCAGCAGCGAACAGGGGCGGGCTGAAGCTTTCTTT. Translated: CASSEQGRAEAFF. The gene calls are TRBV5-1 and TRBJ1-1; 7 positions agree with TRBD1. Looked up from germline, CDR1 is SGHRS and CDR2 is YFSETQ. There are 13 residues in the CDR3. After removal of 4 bases from V and 6 bases from J, the junction contained 6 bases not matched to a gene.

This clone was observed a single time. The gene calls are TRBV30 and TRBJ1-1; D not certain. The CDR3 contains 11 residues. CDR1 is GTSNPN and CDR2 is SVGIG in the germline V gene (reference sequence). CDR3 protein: CATARGTEAFF. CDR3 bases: TGTGCGACCGCACGGGGCACTGAAGCTTTCTTT.

CDR3 nucleotides: TGCGCCAGCAGGGGCCAGGGGGTGGGCACTGAAGCTTTCTTT. Its translation: CASRGQGVGTEAFF. The rearrangement uses TRBV5-1 and TRBJ1-1; 7 nucleotides match TRBD1. Germline values: CDR1 SGHRS, CDR2 YFSETQ. V was clipped by 5 bases and J by 4 bases; unmatched bases: 8. The CDR3 extends over 14 amino acids. Looking up the rest from reference TRBV5-1 and TRBJ1-1 gives the full variable domain: KAGVTQTPRYLIKTRGQQVTLSCSPISGHRSVSWYQQTPGQGLQFLFEYFSETQRNKGNFPGRFSGRQFSNSRSEMNVSTLELGDSALYLCASRGQGVGTEAFFGQGTRLTVV.

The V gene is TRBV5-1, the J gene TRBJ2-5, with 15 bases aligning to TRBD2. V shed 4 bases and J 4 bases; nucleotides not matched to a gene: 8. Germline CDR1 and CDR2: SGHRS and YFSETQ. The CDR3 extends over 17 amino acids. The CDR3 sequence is CASSTGLAGGMGETQYF. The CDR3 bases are TGCGCCAGCAGCACGGGACTAGCGGGGGGCATGGGAGAGACCCAGTACTTC. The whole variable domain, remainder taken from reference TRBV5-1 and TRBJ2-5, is KAGVTQTPRYLIKTRGQQVTLSCSPISGHRSVSWYQQTPGQGLQFLFEYFSETQRNKGNFPGRFSGRQFSNSRSEMNVSTLELGDSALYLCASSTGLAGGMGETQYFGPGTRLLVL.